A single sample gave rise to the 26 T cell receptor beta chains below, sequenced in a study of blood T cell repertoires in COVID-19. The repertoire was sequenced with immunoSEQ multiplex PCR; TCRdb's copy has only in-frame clones and lacks some. The sample contains some 170,000 clones, approximately 84% of which appear only once. The material sequenced was PBMCs or T cells enriched from blood (not recorded which). These receptor sequences come from a human donor with acute COVID-19. The donor label of this sample is uncertain.

The chain recombines TRBV15 with TRBJ1-5, with TRBD1 matching over 8 bases. Germline lookup yields CDR1 LNHNV and CDR2 YYDKDF (reference sequence). The V and J ends lost 6 bases and 7 bases, in that order; junction bases with no gene match: 8. The CDR3 is 14 residues long. The CDR3 protein is CATRTQGAGQPQHF. The DNA for the CDR3 is TGTGCCACCAGGACCCAGGGGGCAGGACAGCCCCAGCATTTT. Filled out from reference TRBV15 and TRBJ1-5, the complete variable domain reads DAMVIQNPRYQVTQFGKPVTLSCSQTLNHNVMYWYQQKSSQAPKLLFHYYDKDFNNEADTPDNFQSRRPNTSFCFLDIRSPGLGDTAMYLCATRTQGAGQPQHFGDGTRLSIL.

This clone was counted once. The chain links TRBV6-6 to TRBJ1-5; D is ambiguous. The CDR3 has 15 amino acids. The V end lost 6 bases, the J end lost 2 bases, and 14 bases lay between the germline ends. Germline V gene data show CDR1 as MNHNY and CDR2 as SVGAGI (reference sequence). In nucleotides, the CDR3 is TGTGCCAGCAGCCTGGGCCCGAACGGCAATCAGCCCCAGCATTTT. It yields the protein CASSLGPNGNQPQHF.

V usage is TRBV6-5 and J usage is TRBJ1-5; D unresolved. The CDR3 totals 13 residues. CDR1 and CDR2 (germline): MNHEY, SVGAGI. The ends were cut back, 6 bases at V and 5 bases at J, with 11 bases in the middle. The CDR3 DNA sequence: TGTGCCAGCAGCTCACAGAGTTATCAGCCCCAGCATTTT. As protein: CASSSQSYQPQHF.

This chain uses TRBV18 with TRBJ2-5; 8 nucleotides line up with TRBD1. J was trimmed by 2 bases and V by 5 bases; bases with no gene match: 7. Germline V gene sequence: CDR1 KGHSH, CDR2 LQKENI. CDR3 length: 15 residues. The CDR3 nucleotides are TGTGCCAGCTCATCCGGGACAGGAGCTCAAGAGACCCAGTACTTC. It encodes CASSSGTGAQETQYF.

This chain uses TRBV5-4 with TRBJ2-2; 14 bases match TRBD2. With 3 bases clipped from V and 0 bases from J, the junction kept 1 base outside the gene matches. CDR1 is SGHNT and CDR2 is YYREEE in the germline V gene (reference sequence). This CDR3 comprises 17 residues. The CDR3 bases are TGTGCCAGCAGCTCGGGACTAGCGGGGGCGAACACCGGGGAGCTGTTTTTT. It encodes CASSSGLAGANTGELFF.

The CDR3, as DNA: TGTGCCAGCATTTTAGCGGATACGCAGTATTTT. Translated: CASILADTQYF. J is TRBJ2-3 and V is TRBV2; a possible D gene is TRBD2 (5 bases). Germline assignment: CDR1 SNHLY and CDR2 FYNNEI. CDR3 length: 11 amino acids. The V and J ends lost 7 bases and 6 bases respectively, with 8 bases between them.

V usage is TRBV29-1 and J usage is TRBJ2-3; 7 bases map to TRBD1. From germline, CDR1 is SQVTM and CDR2 ANQGSEA. Trimming removed 0 bases from V and 2 bases from J; junction bases left unmatched: 8. This CDR3 is built from 16 residues. The DNA for the CDR3 is TGCAGCGTTGAAGATCTCGGGACAGCACCCACAGATACGCAGTATTTT. Translated: CSVEDLGTAPTDTQYF.

The V and J genes are TRBV30 and TRBJ2-5, with 8 bases lining up with TRBD1. The V segment lost 3 bases and the J segment 5 bases; nucleotides outside the gene matches: 5. This CDR3 has 13 residues. Germline CDR1 reads GTSNPN; CDR2 reads SVGIG (reference sequence). The CDR3, as DNA: TGTGCCTGGAGCCTACAGGGGGTGGAGACCCAGTACTTC. Translating it yields CAWSLQGVETQYF.

V is TRBV6-5 and J is TRBJ1-5, with no clear D. Trimming took off 6 bases at V and 0 bases at J, with 6 bases between the two ends. The CDR3 is 13 residues long. CDR1 is MNHEY, CDR2 SVGAGI, per germline. As DNA, the CDR3 is TGTGCCAGCAGCCCCTATAGCAATCAGCCCCAGCATTTT. Translated: CASSPYSNQPQHF.

V is TRBV9 and J is TRBJ1-3; unclear D gene. The CDR3 spans 16 residues. The V gene lost 0 bases and the J gene lost 0 bases, with 10 bases spanning the gap. Germline loops: CDR1 SGDLS, CDR2 YYNGEE. The CDR3 sequence: CASSVVRSISGNTIYF. The CDR3 DNA reads TGTGCCAGCAGCGTAGTGAGGTCAATCTCTGGAAACACCATATATTTT.

V usage is TRBV19 and J usage is TRBJ1-6, with D possibly being TRBD1 (5 bases). Germline-derived CDR1 and CDR2 are LNHDA and SQIVND (reference sequence). The CDR3 totals 16 residues. The V end lost 0 bases, the J end lost 4 bases, and 10 bases lay between the germline ends. The CDR3 reads CASSIDKTDYNSPLHF. CDR3 nucleotides: TGTGCCAGTAGTATAGACAAGACAGATTATAATTCACCCCTCCACTTT.

V usage is TRBV5-4 and J usage is TRBJ2-7, with TRBD1 matching 7 bases. Per the germline V gene, CDR1 is SGHNT and CDR2 is YYREEE (reference sequence). Losses at the gene ends were 2 bases for V and 5 bases for J; bases not matched to a gene: 7. The CDR3 consists of 14 residues. The CDR3 DNA reads TGTGCCAGCAGCTTAACAGGGGTTAGGGACGAGCAGTACTTC. It is translated as CASSLTGVRDEQYF.

This chain connects TRBV18 to TRBJ2-7, with TRBD2 identical over 7 bases. Losses at the gene ends were 5 bases for V and 6 bases for J; bases not matched to a gene: 13. Germline V lookup: CDR1 KGHSH, CDR2 LQKENI. The CDR3 totals 15 residues. Here the CDR3 reads CASSGRLADGTEQYF. The CDR3 region has the DNA TGTGCCAGCTCAGGGAGACTAGCCGACGGGACCGAGCAGTACTTC. Filled out from reference TRBV18 and TRBJ2-7, the complete variable domain reads NAGVMQNPRHLVRRRGQEARLRCSPMKGHSHVYWYRQLPEEGLKFMVYLQKENIIDESGMPKERFSAEFPKEGPSILRIQQVVRGDSAAYFCASSGRLADGTEQYFGPGTRLTVT.

This clone was seen just once. This rearrangement joins TRBV6-6 to TRBJ2-1; D is ambiguous. The CDR3 is made up of 16 amino acids. The ends were cut back, 2 bases at V and 8 bases at J, with 19 bases in the middle. Germline CDR1 is MNHNY and CDR2 is SVGAGI (reference sequence). CDR3 DNA sequence: TGTGCCAGCAGTTACCTAACTAACTACCTGAAGGATGAGCAGTTCTTC. Residues: CASSYLTNYLKDEQFF.

This rearrangement joins TRBV6-5 to TRBJ2-2; TRBD1 matches 8 bases. With V trimmed by 8 bases and J by 2 bases, 1 base remained unmatched. Per the germline V gene, CDR1 is MNHEY and CDR2 is SVGAGI. This CDR3 has 13 amino acids. The CDR3 spells CASDRGNTGELFF. DNA of the CDR3: TGTGCCAGCGACAGGGGTAACACCGGGGAGCTGTTTTTT.

This clone was recorded only once. V is TRBV30 and J is TRBJ1-1; D is uncertain. This CDR3 has 13 residues. Per the germline V gene, CDR1 is GTSNPN and CDR2 is SVGIG (reference sequence). Trimming removed 2 bases at V and 9 bases at J, with 16 bases between. The CDR3 DNA reads as TGTGCCTGGAGTCCGCTCTTTGCTGCTAAAGCTTTCTTT. Translation gives CAWSPLFAAKAFF.

This sequence joins TRBV2 and TRBJ1-5; perhaps TRBD1 as D (5 bases). Trimming cost V 6 bases and J 7 bases, with 19 bases left between them. The CDR3 loop spans 15 amino acids. In germline, CDR1 is SNHLY, CDR2 FYNNEI. The CDR3 nucleotides read TGTGCCAGCAGCGCGACCGACGGGGGGGAACAGCCCCAGCATTTT. It translates to CASSATDGGEQPQHF.

This clone was counted once. This chain links TRBV7-3 with TRBJ2-1, with 13 nucleotides matching TRBD2. V trimming: 3 bases; J trimming: 0 bases; junction bases outside the gene matches: 11. CDR3 length equals 20 residues. The germline V gene encodes CDR1 SGHTA and CDR2 FQGTGA. CDR3 sequence: CASSFKPTSGGLPSYNEQFF. In nucleotides, the CDR3 is TGTGCCAGCAGCTTTAAACCGACTAGCGGGGGGCTCCCCTCCTACAATGAGCAGTTCTTC.

This sequence joins TRBV30 and TRBJ2-4, with D perhaps matching TRBD2 (6 bases). Trimming stripped 7 bases from V and 5 bases from J, with 21 bases between. The CDR3 is 15 amino acids. From germline, CDR1 is GTSNPN and CDR2 SVGIG (reference sequence). The CDR3 region has the DNA TGTGCCTTACGGAGGGGCGGTGGTTGGCAAAACATTCAGTACTTC. It translates to CALRRGGGWQNIQYF. Full variable domain (outside the CDR3, taken from reference TRBV30 and TRBJ2-4): SQTIHQWPATLVQPVGSPLSLECTVEGTSNPNLYWYRQAAGRGLQLLFYSVGIGQISSEVPQNLSASRPQDRQFILSSKKLLLSDSGFYLCALRRGGGWQNIQYFGAGTRLSVL.

CDR3 nucleotide sequence: TGTGCCAGCAGCGTAGACGGAGGATTAAACATTCAGTACTTC. Encoded protein: CASSVDGGLNIQYF. The rearrangement joins TRBV9 to TRBJ2-4; D is possibly TRBD2 (5 bases). The CDR3 consists of 14 residues. The V gene's germline CDR1 is SGDLS and CDR2 YYNGEE. Trimming took off 0 bases at V and 6 bases at J, with 10 bases between the two ends. Full variable domain (missing parts from reference TRBV9 and TRBJ2-4): DSGVTQTPKHLITATGQRVTLRCSPRSGDLSVYWYQQSLDQGLQFLIQYYNGEERAKGNILERFSAQQFPDLHSELNLSSLELGDSALYFCASSVDGGLNIQYFGAGTRLSVL.

This clone was detected once. The chain carries TRBV30 and TRBJ2-3, with TRBD2 matching over 10 bases. Germline values: CDR1 GTSNPN, CDR2 SVGIG (reference sequence). The CDR3 loop spans 18 amino acids. With V trimmed by 3 bases and J by 0 bases, 12 bases remained unmatched. CDR3 nucleotides: TGTGCCTGGAGGGTACTTAGCGGGGGGTCGACTAGCACAGATACGCAGTATTTT. This encodes CAWRVLSGGSTSTDTQYF.

The CDR3 spells CASSHSFGGGDTNEQFF. For the CDR3, the DNA is TGTGCCAGCAGCCATTCCTTTGGCGGGGGGGATACTAATGAGCAGTTCTTC. The chain joins TRBV3-1 (or the pseudogene TRBV3-2) to TRBJ2-1; 9 bases fit TRBD2. Germline lookup yields CDR1 LGHDT and CDR2 YNNKEL (reference sequence). J lost 7 bases, V lost 3 bases, and 13 bases had no gene match. The CDR3 length is 17 residues.

V and J are TRBV19 and TRBJ2-2, with a weak D call TRBD1 (6 bases). This CDR3 region has 16 residues. Between the trimmed V and J ends, which lost 2 bases and 6 bases, there was a span of 16 bases. The germline gives CDR1 LNHDA, CDR2 SQIVND (reference sequence). CDR3 protein: CASSIHPPDSPGELFF. CDR3 bases: TGTGCCAGTAGTATACACCCTCCGGACAGTCCCGGGGAGCTGTTTTTT. The entire variable domain, with the rest obtained from reference TRBV19 and TRBJ2-2, is as follows: DGGITQSPKYLFRKEGQNVTLSCEQNLNHDAMYWYRQDPGQGLRLIYYSQIVNDFQKGDIAEGYSVSREKKESFPLTVTSAQKNPTAFYLCASSIHPPDSPGELFFGEGSRLTVL.

The rearrangement links TRBV6-2 or TRBV6-3 to TRBJ2-1; the match to TRBD1 covers 9 bases. Germline values: CDR1 MNHEY, CDR2 SVGEGT. Germline trimming cut 1 base from V and 10 bases from J; bases unmatched to any gene: 5. This CDR3 is built from 14 residues. The CDR3 bases are TGTGCCAGCAGTTACTGGGGACAGGGAGTAGAGCAGTTCTTC. Protein product: CASSYWGQGVEQFF.

CDR3 loop: CASSRTGTGNEKLFF. The CDR3 nucleotides read TGTGCCAGCAGCAGGACCGGGACAGGGAATGAAAAACTGTTTTTT. The chain joins TRBV5-6 to TRBJ1-4; 9 bases are a match to TRBD1. Germline V gives CDR1 SGHDT, CDR2 YYEEEE. Unmatched junction bases numbered 6, after V lost 4 bases and J lost 5 bases. The length of the CDR3 is 15 residues.

This chain uses TRBV7-9 with TRBJ2-7; TRBD1 matches at 7 bases. With 5 bases clipped from V and 2 bases from J, the junction kept 6 bases outside the gene matches. Germline CDR1 SEHNR, CDR2 FQNEAQ (reference sequence). This CDR3 has 14 residues. CDR3: CASSLRDRTYEQYF. CDR3 bases: TGTGCCAGCAGCCTCCGGGACAGAACCTACGAGCAGTACTTC.